The following is a T cell receptor beta chain sequence with its context. Its antigen is still unknown. V lost 2 bases, J lost 6 bases, and 5 bases stayed unmatched. Germline V gene lookup returns CDR1 GTSNPN and CDR2 SVGIG (reference sequence). There are 14 residues in the CDR3. Repertoires were generated with immunoSEQ multiplex PCR, while TCRdb's copy carries only in-frame clones and drops some. The sample has over 95,000 clones; around 89% are singletons. The source of the sample is a study of T cell responses to AZD1222 COVID-19 vaccine. General study points: Among AZD1222 vaccinees, only six or seven were seropositive at baseline.

The TCR sequence derives from an adult in good health. The sample was peripheral blood, taken on day 0 of AZD1222 vaccination. The chain recombines TRBV30 with TRBJ1-2; 11 positions match TRBD1. In DNA, the CDR3 is TGTGCCTGGAGTTACGGACAGGGGGCTGATGGCTACACCTTC. It yields the protein CAWSYGQGADGYTF.